This TCR beta chain was retrieved from a study of CD8+ T cells in alopecia areata. Study-wide results and caveats: Across lesional scalp, and particularly alopecia totalis/universalis, clonality surpassed that of normal scalp.

Isolated RNA was reverse transcribed into cDNA used as the sequencing template. Profiling relied on immunoSEQ multiplex PCR, and the TCRdb table lists in-frame clones only, not all of them. Counted here are fewer than 200,000 clones, approximately 59% occurring once; the ten biggest clones make up roughly 14%. For this clone: No antigen is known for it.

Those with alopecia areata gave lesional scalp punch biopsies and peripheral blood. The CDR3 has 14 amino acids. V was shortened by 4 bases and J by 2 bases, with 9 bases between the two germline ends. Per the germline V gene, CDR1 is SQVTM and CDR2 is ANQGSEA. Specimen: CD4+ T cells sorted from blood, collected at week 0. This receptor was identified in a human donor with alopecia areata. This chain joins TRBV29-1 and TRBJ2-6; either TRBD1 or TRBD2 may fit D (6 bases each). The DNA for the CDR3 is TGCAGCGTTGGGGGGGCGGCTGGGGCCAACGTCCTGACTTTC. This sequence encodes CSVGGAAGANVLTF.